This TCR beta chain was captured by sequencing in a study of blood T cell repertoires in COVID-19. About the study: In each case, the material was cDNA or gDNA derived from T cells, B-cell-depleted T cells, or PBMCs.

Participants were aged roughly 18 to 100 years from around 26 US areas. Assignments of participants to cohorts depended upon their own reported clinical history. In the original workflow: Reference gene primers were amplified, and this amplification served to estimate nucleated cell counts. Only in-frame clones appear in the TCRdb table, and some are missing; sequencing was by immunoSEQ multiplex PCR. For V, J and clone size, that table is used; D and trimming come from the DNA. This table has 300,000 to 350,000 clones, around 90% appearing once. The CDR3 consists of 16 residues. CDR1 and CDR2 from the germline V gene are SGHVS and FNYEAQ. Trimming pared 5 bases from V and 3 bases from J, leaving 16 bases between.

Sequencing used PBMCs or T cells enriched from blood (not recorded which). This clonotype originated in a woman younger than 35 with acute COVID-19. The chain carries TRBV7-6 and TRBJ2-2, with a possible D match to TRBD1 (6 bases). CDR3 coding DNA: TGTGCCAGCAGCGCTAGGAATCACAGGGACACCGGGGAGCTGTTTTTT. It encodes CASSARNHRDTGELFF.